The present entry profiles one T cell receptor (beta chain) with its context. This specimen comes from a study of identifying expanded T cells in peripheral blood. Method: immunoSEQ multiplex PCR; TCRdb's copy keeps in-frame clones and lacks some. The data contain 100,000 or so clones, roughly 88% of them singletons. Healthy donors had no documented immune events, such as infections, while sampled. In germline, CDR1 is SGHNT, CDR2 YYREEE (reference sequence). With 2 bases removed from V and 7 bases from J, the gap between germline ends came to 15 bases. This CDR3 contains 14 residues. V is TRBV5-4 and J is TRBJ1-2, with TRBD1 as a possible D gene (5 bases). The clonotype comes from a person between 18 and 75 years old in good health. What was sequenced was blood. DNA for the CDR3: TGTGCCAGCAGCTTAGGGACCGTCGCTATTGGCTACACCTTC. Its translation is CASSLGTVAIGYTF.